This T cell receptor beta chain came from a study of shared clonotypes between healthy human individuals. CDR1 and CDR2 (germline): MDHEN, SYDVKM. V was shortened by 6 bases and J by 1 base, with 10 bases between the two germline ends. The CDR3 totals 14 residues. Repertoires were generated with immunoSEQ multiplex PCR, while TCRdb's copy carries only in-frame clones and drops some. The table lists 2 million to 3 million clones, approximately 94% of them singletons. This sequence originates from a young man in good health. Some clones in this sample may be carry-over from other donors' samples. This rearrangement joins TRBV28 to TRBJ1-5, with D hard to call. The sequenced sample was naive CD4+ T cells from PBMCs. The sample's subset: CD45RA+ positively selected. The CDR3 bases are TGTGCCAGCAGCGATCCCGGGAGCAATCAGCCCCAGCATTTT. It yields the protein CASSDPGSNQPQHF.